This T cell receptor (beta chain) was profiled in a study of cytomegalovirus exposure and HLA in healthy donors. General observations from the study: An Asian-associated ancestry cluster reportedly showed fewer N-insertions than the roughly 700-donor mean in a later analysis. The study labeled fewer than 200 TCR beta chains cytomegalovirus-associated.

The PCR employed 60 Vbeta primers together with 13 Jbeta primers. The data were produced by immunoSEQ multiplex PCR, yet TCRdb's version contains in-frame clones alone and is incomplete. The data hold some 140,000 clones, with around 79% observed a single time. In regard to this clone: Antigen: not known.

Germline-derived CDR1 and CDR2 are SGHDT and YYEEEE. The CDR3 covers 12 residues. Trimming removed 0 bases at V and 7 bases at J, with 7 bases between. The V and J genes are TRBV5-6 and TRBJ1-1; D remains ambiguous. The TCR sequence derives from a young man in good health and CMV-seropositive. Material: PBMCs. The CDR3 bases are TGTGCCAGCAGCTTGGTGGAGGGTGAAGCTTTCTTT. Translating it yields CASSLVEGEAFF.